This entry features one T cell receptor beta chain sequence. This sample was taken from a study of cytomegalovirus exposure and HLA in healthy donors. The data were produced by immunoSEQ multiplex PCR, yet TCRdb's version contains in-frame clones alone and is incomplete. Of under 200,000 clones in the sample, more than 80% are singletons; the top ten hold roughly 3%. CDR3 length: 17 residues. Germline V gene lookup returns CDR1 SGHDT and CDR2 YYEEEE. Trimming cost V 2 bases and J 5 bases; bases outside gene matches: 13. The chain is built from TRBV5-6 and TRBJ2-5; 9 positions match TRBD2. This TCR came from a woman between 18 and 30 years old in good health and CMV-seropositive. Specimen: PBMCs. In DNA form, the CDR3 reads TGTGCCAGCAGCTTTTCCCTAGCGGGGACTAGAGGGGAGACCCAGTACTTC. Its protein product is CASSFSLAGTRGETQYF. The full variable domain, with the rest looked up from reference TRBV5-6 and TRBJ2-5, is DAGVTQSPTHLIKTRGQQVTLRCSPKSGHDTVSWYQQALGQGPQFIFQYYEEEERQRGNFPDRFSGHQFPNYSSELNVNALLLGDSALYLCASSFSLAGTRGETQYFGPGTRLLVL.